These T cell receptor beta chains were read from a single sample in a study of shared clonotypes between healthy human individuals. Only in-frame clones appear in the TCRdb table, and some are missing; sequencing was by immunoSEQ multiplex PCR. The sample includes 2,500,000 or so clones, 92% of them seen just once. The sequenced sample consisted of naive CD4+ T cells from PBMCs. The receptors shown here come from a young man in good health. Some clones in this sample may be carry-over from other donors' samples. Both conserved end residues are part of each CDR3. The order of the fields is D gene, clone size, J gene, V gene, CDR3 DNA, CDR3 protein. The D gene is left open where the match is weak. Expanded clones get a size class; other rows say once, few or many, or leave the size out.

.	.	TRBJ1-1	TRBV6-5	TGTGCCAGCAGTTACTCGTACGGTGTGAACACTGAAGCTTTCTTT	CASSYSYGVNTEAFF
TRBD2	.	TRBJ2-7	TRBV10-3	TGTGCCATCTCGGCTAGCGGCTCCTACGAGCAGTACTTC	CAISASGSYEQYF
.	.	TRBJ2-3	TRBV5-5	TGTGCCAGCAGCCTCGGGGCAGGGGATACGCAGTATTTT	CASSLGAGDTQYF
TRBD2	.	TRBJ2-1	TRBV29-1	TGCAGCGTTGACCCGACTAGCGGGAGGGCCGGTGAGCAGTTCTTC	CSVDPTSGRAGEQFF
TRBD2	.	TRBJ2-7	TRBV29-1	TGCAGCGTTGGTCTACTAGCGGGAGGGCCGGTCAACGAGCAGTACTTC	CSVGLLAGGPVNEQYF
.	.	TRBJ2-5	TRBV7-2	TGTGCCAGCAGCCCACCCCCCCGGCCAGGCCCCAGGGAGACCCAGTACTTC	CASSPPPRPGPRETQYF
TRBD1	.	TRBJ1-2	TRBV18	TGTGCCAGCTCAGCCTACAGGGGGACTGGCTACACCTTC	CASSAYRGTGYTF
TRBD2	.	TRBJ2-7	TRBV4-3	TGCGCCAGCAGCCAAGCAGGGTCCCGGGGGGGGGAGCAGTACTTC	CASSQAGSRGGEQYF
TRBD1	.	TRBJ2-7	TRBV7-2	TGTGCCAGCAGTGGACAGGGGGGGTTCGAGCAGTACTTC	CASSGQGGFEQYF
TRBD2	.	TRBJ2-1	TRBV7-3	TGTGCCAGCAGCTTAACCCGTGATAATACAGGGACTAGCGGGAGGGACTCCTACAATGAGCAGTTCTTC	CASSLTRDNTGTSGRDSYNEQFF
TRBD2	.	TRBJ2-5	TRBV7-8	TGTGCCAGCAGCTCTAGACTAGCGGGAAAGAGAGAGACCCAGTACTTC	CASSSRLAGKRETQYF
.	.	TRBJ2-3	TRBV5-1	TGCGCCAGCAGCTTGGACCCCAGGGGCCCTAATACGCAGTATTTT	CASSLDPRGPNTQYF
.	.	TRBJ2-3	TRBV6-4	TGTGCCAGCAGTAGTGAAGGGGATACGCAGTATTTT	CASSSEGDTQYF
TRBD1	.	TRBJ2-7	TRBV7-3	TGTGCCAGCAGCTGGGGGACAGGGGACACCTACGAGCAGTACTTC	CASSWGTGDTYEQYF
TRBD1	.	TRBJ1-4	TRBV5-1	TGCGCCAGCAGCTTCGACAGGGAGGGGGAAAAACTGTTTTTT	CASSFDREGEKLFF
.	.	TRBJ1-5	TRBV19	TGTGCCAGTAGTTTCCCCCCCCAGCCCCAGCATTTT	CASSFPPQPQHF
TRBD1	.	TRBJ1-2	TRBV4-2	TGTGCCAGCAGCCAACTGGGACAGAAAATCAATGGCTACACCTTC	CASSQLGQKINGYTF
TRBD1	.	TRBJ2-3	TRBV29-1	TGCTGCGGGACAGGGGGCCCAGATACGCAGTATTTT	CCGTGGPDTQYF
.	.	TRBJ1-3	TRBV6-1	TGTGCCAGCGAGAACGGAAACACCATATATTTT	CASENGNTIYF
TRBD2	.	TRBJ2-7	TRBV7-2	TGTGCCAGCAGCCGACAACTAGCGGGAGTAGACGAGCAGTACTTC	CASSRQLAGVDEQYF
TRBD2	.	TRBJ2-3	TRBV4-1	TGCGCCAGCAGCCAAGTGACTAGCGGGAGAGGGAGTGTAACAGATACGCAGTATTTT	CASSQVTSGRGSVTDTQYF
.	.	TRBJ2-1	TRBV20-1	TGCAGTGCGGTTTATAGGGCGCAGTTCTTC	CSAVYRAQFF
TRBD1	.	TRBJ2-3	TRBV9	TGTGCCAGCAGCGTAGGTCGTAGGGGACAGTCCACAGATACGCAGTATTTT	CASSVGRRGQSTDTQYF
TRBD2	.	TRBJ2-3	TRBV5-1	TGCGCCAGCAGCTTGACACTAGCGGGGTTCACAGATACGCAGTATTTT	CASSLTLAGFTDTQYF
.	once	TRBJ2-5	TRBV28	TGTGCCAGCAGGGGATCAGGATCGGGTCAAGAGACCCAGTACTTC	CASRGSGSGQETQYF
TRBD1	.	TRBJ2-7	TRBV15	TGTGCCACCAGCAAGCAAAAACAGGGGACCTACGAGCAGTACTTC	CATSKQKQGTYEQYF
TRBD1	.	TRBJ1-2	TRBV7-2	TGTGCCAGCAGGTCAGGGGGACTCAACTATGGCTACACCTTC	CASRSGGLNYGYTF
.	.	TRBJ2-1	TRBV6-5	TGTGCCAGCATCAGTCTGAGAAGCTCCTACAATGAGCAGTTCTTC	CASISLRSSYNEQFF
TRBD1	.	TRBJ1-5	TRBV28	TGTGCCAGCAGTTTATTCGGACAGGGGTTGCAGCCCCAGCATTTT	CASSLFGQGLQPQHF
.	.	TRBJ1-3	TRBV18	TGTGCCAGCTCTCTCGGACGGGGGGTCTCTGGAAACACCATATATTTT	CASSLGRGVSGNTIYF
TRBD2	.	TRBJ2-3	TRBV7-2	TGTGCCAGCAGCTTAGCGCTAGCGGGAGGCGCCGATACGCAGTATTTT	CASSLALAGGADTQYF
TRBD2	.	TRBJ2-1	TRBV4-3	TGCGCCAGCAGTCGAGGGACTAGCGGGAGGGTGGTCGCCTACAATGAGCAGTTCTTC	CASSRGTSGRVVAYNEQFF
TRBD2	once	TRBJ2-7	TRBV7-2	TGTGCCAGCAGCCATAGGGTATCTAGCGGGAGGGCCGTCCACGAGCAGTACTTC	CASSHRVSSGRAVHEQYF
.	.	TRBJ2-3	TRBV5-4	TGTGCCAGCAGTCCCTCGGGAGATACGCAGTATTTT	CASSPSGDTQYF
.	.	TRBJ2-3	TRBV5-1	TGCGCCAGCAGCTTGATATCCGGCACAGATACGCAGTATTTT	CASSLISGTDTQYF